A few counts support the clone carrying this T cell receptor beta chain. This entry belongs to a study of blood T cell repertoires in COVID-19. Overall study: Samples of COVID-19 (acute and convalescent) were obtained from the United States, Italy and Spain. Sample material is recorded as cDNA or gDNA derived from T cells, B-cell-depleted T cells, or PBMCs.

Looked up from germline, CDR1 is SGHDN and CDR2 is FVKESK. The CDR3 extends over 15 amino acids. The J segment lost 0 bases and the V segment lost 6 bases, leaving 4 bases of the junction unmatched. Original methodology: Reference gene primers were amplified, and this amplification served to estimate nucleated cell counts. Profiled with immunoSEQ multiplex PCR; TCRdb holds only in-frame clones, not every one. D and trimming come from the DNA, and the V and J calls and clone size come from that table. This sample has around 87,000 clones; roughly 88% occur once, and the top ten carry approximately 1.5%.

The TCR comes from a human donor with active COVID-19. The donor label of this sample is uncertain. The chain links TRBV14 to TRBJ1-3; TRBD1 matches at 8 bases. Sequencing used peripheral blood. The CDR3 reads CASSRQGISGNTIYF. CDR3 nucleotides: TGTGCCAGCAGTCGACAGGGGATCTCTGGAAACACCATATATTTT.